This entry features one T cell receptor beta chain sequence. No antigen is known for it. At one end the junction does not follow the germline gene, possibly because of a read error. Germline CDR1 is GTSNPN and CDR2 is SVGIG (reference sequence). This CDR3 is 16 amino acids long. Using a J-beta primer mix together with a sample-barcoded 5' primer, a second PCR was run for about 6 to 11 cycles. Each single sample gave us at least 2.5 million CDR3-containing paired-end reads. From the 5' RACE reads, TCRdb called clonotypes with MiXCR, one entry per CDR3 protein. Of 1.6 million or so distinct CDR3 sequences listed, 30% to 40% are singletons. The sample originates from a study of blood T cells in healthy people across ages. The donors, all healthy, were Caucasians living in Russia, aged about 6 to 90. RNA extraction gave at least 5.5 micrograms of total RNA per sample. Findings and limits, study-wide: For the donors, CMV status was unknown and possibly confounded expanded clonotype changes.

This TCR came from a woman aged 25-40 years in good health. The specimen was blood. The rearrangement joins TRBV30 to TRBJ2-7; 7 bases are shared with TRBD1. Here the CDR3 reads CAWAPYRDSLPYEQYF. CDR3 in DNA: TGCGCCTGGGCCCCCTATAGGGACAGTCTACCCTACGAGCAGTACTTC.